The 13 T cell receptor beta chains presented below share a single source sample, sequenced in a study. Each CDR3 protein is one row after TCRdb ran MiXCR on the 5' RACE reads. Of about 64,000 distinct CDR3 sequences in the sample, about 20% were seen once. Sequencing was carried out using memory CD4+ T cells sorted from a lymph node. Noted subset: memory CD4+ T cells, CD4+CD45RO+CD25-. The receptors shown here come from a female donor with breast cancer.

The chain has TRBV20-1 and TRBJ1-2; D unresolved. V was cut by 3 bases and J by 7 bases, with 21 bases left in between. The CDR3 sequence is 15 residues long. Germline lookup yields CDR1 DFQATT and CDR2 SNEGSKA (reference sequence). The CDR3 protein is CSASPTSTRVLGYTF. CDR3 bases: TGCAGTGCTAGCCCGACGAGTACTAGGGTTCTTGGCTACACCTTC.

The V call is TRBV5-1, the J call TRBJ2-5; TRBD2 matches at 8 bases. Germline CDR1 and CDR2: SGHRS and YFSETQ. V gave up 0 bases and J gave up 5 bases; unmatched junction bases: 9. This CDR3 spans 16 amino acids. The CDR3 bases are TGCGCCAGCAGCTTGGCCCCAGCGGGAGAGGGGGAGACCCAGTACTTC. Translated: CASSLAPAGEGETQYF.

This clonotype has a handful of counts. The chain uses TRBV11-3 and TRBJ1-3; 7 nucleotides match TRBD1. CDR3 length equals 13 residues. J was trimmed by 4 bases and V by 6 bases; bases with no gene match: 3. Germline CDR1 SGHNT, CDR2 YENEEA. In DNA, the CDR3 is TGTGCCAGCAGTACAGGGGTAGGAAACACCATATATTTT. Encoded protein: CASSTGVGNTIYF.

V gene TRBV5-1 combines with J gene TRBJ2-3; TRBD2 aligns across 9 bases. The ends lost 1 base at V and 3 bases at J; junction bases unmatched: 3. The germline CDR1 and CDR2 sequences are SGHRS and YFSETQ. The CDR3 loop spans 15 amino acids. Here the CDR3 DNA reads TGCGCCAGCAGCTTGTTGCGGGAGGGAACAGATACGCAGTATTTT. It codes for CASSLLREGTDTQYF. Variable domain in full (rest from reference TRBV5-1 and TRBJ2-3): KAGVTQTPRYLIKTRGQQVTLSCSPISGHRSVSWYQQTPGQGLQFLFEYFSETQRNKGNFPGRFSGRQFSNSRSEMNVSTLELGDSALYLCASSLLREGTDTQYFGPGTRLTVL.

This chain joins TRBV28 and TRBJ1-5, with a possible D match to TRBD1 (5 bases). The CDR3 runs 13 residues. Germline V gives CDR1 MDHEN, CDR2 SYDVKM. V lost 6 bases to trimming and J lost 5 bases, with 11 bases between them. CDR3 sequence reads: CASRPQGYQPQHF. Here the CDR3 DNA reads TGTGCCAGCAGACCTCAGGGTTATCAGCCCCAGCATTTT.

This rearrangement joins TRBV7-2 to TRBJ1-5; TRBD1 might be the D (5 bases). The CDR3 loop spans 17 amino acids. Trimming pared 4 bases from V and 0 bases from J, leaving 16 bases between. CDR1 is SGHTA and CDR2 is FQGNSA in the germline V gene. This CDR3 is CASSSLGQIFSNQPQHF. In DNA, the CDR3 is TGTGCCAGCAGCTCCCTGGGGCAGATATTTAGCAATCAGCCCCAGCATTTT.

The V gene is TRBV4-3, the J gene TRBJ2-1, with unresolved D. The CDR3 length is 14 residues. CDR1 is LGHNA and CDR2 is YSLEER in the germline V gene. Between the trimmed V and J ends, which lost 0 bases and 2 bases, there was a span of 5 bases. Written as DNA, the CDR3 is TGCGCCAGCAGCCAAGATGGGGCCTACAATGAGCAGTTCTTC. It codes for CASSQDGAYNEQFF.

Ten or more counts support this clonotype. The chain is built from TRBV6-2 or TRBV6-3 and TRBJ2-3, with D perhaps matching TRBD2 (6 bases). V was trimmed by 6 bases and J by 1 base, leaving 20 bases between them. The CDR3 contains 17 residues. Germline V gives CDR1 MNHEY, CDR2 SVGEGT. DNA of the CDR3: TGTGCCAGCAGCCCTACACCGGGGACTTCAGGCACAGATACGCAGTATTTT. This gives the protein CASSPTPGTSGTDTQYF.

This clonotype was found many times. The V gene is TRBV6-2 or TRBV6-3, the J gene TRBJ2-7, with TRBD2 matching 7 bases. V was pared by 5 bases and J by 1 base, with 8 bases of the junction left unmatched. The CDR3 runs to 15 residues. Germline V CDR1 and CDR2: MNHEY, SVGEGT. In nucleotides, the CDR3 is TGTGCCAGCAGTGCCCCAGGGAGGGTATCCTACGAGCAGTACTTC. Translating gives CASSAPGRVSYEQYF.

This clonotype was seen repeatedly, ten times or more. CDR3 amino acids: CASSPSGTSTDTQYF. The CDR3 DNA is TGCGCCAGCAGCCCGAGCGGTACTAGCACAGATACGCAGTATTTT. The V call is TRBV5-1, the J call TRBJ2-3; D may be TRBD2 (5 bases). The CDR3 sequence is 15 residues long. The V gene's germline CDR1 is SGHRS and CDR2 YFSETQ. Between the trimmed V and J ends, which lost 4 bases and 0 bases, there was a span of 12 bases.

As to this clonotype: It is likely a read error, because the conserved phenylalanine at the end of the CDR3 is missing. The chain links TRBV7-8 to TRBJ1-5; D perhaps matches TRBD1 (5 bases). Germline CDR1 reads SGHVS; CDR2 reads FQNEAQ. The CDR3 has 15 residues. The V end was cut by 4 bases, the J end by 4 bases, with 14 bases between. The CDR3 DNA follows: TGTGCCAGCAGCTCGAGTTTGTCAGGGAATCAGCCCCAGCATTCT. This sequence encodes CASSSSLSGNQPQHS.

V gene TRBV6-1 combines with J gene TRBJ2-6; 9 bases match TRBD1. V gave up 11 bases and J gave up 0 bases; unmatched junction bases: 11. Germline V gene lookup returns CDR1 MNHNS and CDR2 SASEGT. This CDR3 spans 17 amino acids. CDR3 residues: CAGTTGTGISGANVLTF. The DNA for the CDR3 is TGTGCCGGCACCACCGGGACAGGGATCTCTGGGGCCAACGTCCTGACTTTC.

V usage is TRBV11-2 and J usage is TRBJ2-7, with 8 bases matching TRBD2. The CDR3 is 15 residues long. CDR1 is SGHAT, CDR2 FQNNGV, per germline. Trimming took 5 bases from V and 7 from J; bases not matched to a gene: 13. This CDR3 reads CASSPMAGGSGEQYF. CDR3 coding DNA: TGTGCCAGCAGCCCCATGGCGGGAGGCTCCGGGGAGCAGTACTTC.